This T cell receptor beta chain was found in a study of blood T cell repertoires in COVID-19. Overall study: Specimens from acute and convalescent COVID-19 originated in the United States, Italy and Spain. From T cells, B-cell-depleted T cells, or PBMCs came the material, which was cDNA or gDNA.

Original data processing: Nucleated cell number was recorded as an estimate derived from reference gene primer amplification. Profiled with immunoSEQ multiplex PCR; TCRdb holds only in-frame clones, not every one. The V and J calls and clone size come from that table; D and trimming were worked out from the DNA. Among hundreds of thousands of clones, approximately 87% were seen once, and the ten largest hold more than 1.5%. Participants came from fewer than 25 US areas, aged roughly 18 to 89 years. Sequenced input: PBMCs or T cells enriched from blood (not recorded which). This clonotype originated in a man between 40 and 49 years old in a cohort exposed to, infected with or recovered from COVID-19 (not recorded which).

CDR3 DNA sequence: TGTGCCAGCAGTGAATGGAGTATGGACGAGCAGTACTTC. Encoded protein: CASSEWSMDEQYF. V and J are TRBV25-1 and TRBJ2-7; D gene unclear. The CDR3 loop spans 13 amino acids. The ends were cut back, 1 base at V and 5 bases at J, with 9 bases in the middle. CDR1 MGHDK and CDR2 SYGVNS come from the germline V gene.